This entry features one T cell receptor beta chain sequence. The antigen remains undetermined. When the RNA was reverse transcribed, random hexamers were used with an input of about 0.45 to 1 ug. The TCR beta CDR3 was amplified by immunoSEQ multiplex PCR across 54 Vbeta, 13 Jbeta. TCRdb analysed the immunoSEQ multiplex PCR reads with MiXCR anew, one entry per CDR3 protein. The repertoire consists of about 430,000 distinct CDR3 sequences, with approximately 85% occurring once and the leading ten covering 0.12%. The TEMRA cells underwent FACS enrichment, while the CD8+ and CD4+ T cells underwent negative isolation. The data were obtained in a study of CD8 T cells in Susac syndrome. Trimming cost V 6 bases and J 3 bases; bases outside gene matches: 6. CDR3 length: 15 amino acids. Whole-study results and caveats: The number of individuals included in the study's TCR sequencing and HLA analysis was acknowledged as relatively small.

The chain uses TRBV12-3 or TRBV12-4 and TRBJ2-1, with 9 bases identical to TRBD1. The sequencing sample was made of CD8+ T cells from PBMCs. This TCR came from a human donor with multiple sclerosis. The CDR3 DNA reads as TGTGCCAGCAGCCAGACGACAGGGGGCTACAATGAGCAGTTCTTC. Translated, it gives CASSQTTGGYNEQFF.